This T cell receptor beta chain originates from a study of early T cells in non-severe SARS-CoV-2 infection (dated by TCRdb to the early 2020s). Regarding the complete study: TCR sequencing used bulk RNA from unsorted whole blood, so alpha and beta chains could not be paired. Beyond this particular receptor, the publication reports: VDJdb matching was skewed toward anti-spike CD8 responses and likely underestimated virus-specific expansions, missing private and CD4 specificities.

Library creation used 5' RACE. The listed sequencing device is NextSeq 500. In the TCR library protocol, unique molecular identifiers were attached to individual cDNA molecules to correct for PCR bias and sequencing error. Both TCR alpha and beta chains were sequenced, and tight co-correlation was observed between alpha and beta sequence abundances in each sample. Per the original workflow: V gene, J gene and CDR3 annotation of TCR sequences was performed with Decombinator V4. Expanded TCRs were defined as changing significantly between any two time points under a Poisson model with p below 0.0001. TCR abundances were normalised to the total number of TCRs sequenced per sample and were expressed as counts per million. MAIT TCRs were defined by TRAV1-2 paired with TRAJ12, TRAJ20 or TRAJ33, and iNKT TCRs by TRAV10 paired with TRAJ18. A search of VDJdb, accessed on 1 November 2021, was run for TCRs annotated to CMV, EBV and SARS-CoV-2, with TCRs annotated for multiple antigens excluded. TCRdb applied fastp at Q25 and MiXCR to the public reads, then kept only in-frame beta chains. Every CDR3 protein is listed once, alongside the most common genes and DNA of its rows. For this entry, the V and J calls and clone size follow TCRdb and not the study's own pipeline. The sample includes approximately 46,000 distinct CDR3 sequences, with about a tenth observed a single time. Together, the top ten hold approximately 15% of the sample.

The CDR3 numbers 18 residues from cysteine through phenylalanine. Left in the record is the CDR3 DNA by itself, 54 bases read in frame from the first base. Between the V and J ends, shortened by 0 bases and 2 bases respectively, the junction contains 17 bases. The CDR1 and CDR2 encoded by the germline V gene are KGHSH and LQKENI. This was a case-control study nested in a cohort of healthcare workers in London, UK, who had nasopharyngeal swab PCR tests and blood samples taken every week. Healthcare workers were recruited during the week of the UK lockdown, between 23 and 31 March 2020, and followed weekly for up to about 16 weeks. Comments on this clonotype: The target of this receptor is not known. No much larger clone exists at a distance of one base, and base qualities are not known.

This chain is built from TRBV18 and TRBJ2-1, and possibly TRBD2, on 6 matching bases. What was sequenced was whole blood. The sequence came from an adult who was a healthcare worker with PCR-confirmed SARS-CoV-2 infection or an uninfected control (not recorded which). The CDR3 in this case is CASSPPTLAAGTYNEQFF. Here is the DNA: TGTGCCAGCTCACCACCAACTCTAGCTGCGGGGACCTACAATGAGCAGTTCTTC.